Listed below are T cell receptor beta chains from one sample, sequenced in a study of tumor-infiltrating lymphocytes in primary liver carcinoma. TCRdb analysed the multiplex PCR reads with MiXCR anew, one entry per CDR3 protein. The sample holds approximately 190,000 distinct CDR3 sequences, around 85% seen once. Sequenced input: tumor tissue from primary liver carcinoma. These receptors were taken from a man aged 35-49 years with primary liver carcinoma and hepatitis B virus infection. CDR3s include the opening cysteine and the closing phenylalanine or tryptophan. A D gene is named only where the DNA matches it firmly. Clone size is stated in some rows and not others, as once, few, many or a class when expanded.

TRBD2	TRBV20-1	NA	TRBJ2-3	TGCAGTGCTCCCGGAGGGAGGGTAACAGATACGCAGTATTTT	CSAPGGRVTDTQYF
TRBD1	TRBV6-2/TRBV6-3	NA	TRBJ2-7	TGTGCCAGCAGTCTCCGGGACAGGGCCCTGGAGCAGTACTTC	CASSLRDRALEQYF
TRBD1	TRBV7-2	few	TRBJ1-2	TGTGCCAGCAGCCCAGGACAGGGTCAGGATCACACCTTC	CASSPGQGQDHTF
NA	TRBV11-2	NA	TRBJ2-6	TGTGACACCCATCGGCCGCGCTCTGAGGCCAACGTCCTGACTTTC	CDTHRPRSEANVLTF
NA	TRBV20-1	NA	TRBJ2-1	TGCAGTGCTAGAGATCAGGGCCCGAGCTCCTACAATGAGCAGTTCTTC	CSARDQGPSSYNEQFF
NA	TRBV6-2/TRBV6-3	NA	TRBJ1-5	TGTGCCAGCAGCCCATGGGACAAGGTAAATCAACCCCAGCATTTT	CASSPWDKVNQPQHF
NA	TRBV11-2	NA	TRBJ2-3	TGTGCCAGCAGCTTAAGGGGGGGAAAAAGGGCAACGCAGTATTTT	CASSLRGGKRATQYF
NA	TRBV12-3/TRBV12-4	NA	TRBJ1-2	TGTGCCAGCGGTTTGGACTTAAGTAACTATGGCTACACCTTC	CASGLDLSNYGYTF
NA	TRBV29-1	NA	TRBJ2-5	TGCAGCATTGAATCCGCGGCGCGAAGATCGGAGACCCAGTACTTC	CSIESAARRSETQYF
NA	TRBV12-3/TRBV12-4	NA	TRBJ1-2	TGTGTCAGCTGTTTACCAGGGATCGGCTACACCTTC	CVSCLPGIGYTF
TRBD1	TRBV6-1	NA	TRBJ1-2	TGTGACAGTACTTCCGGGACAGGGTTCTATGGATACACCTTC	CDSTSGTGFYGYTF
NA	TRBV11-2	NA	TRBJ2-6	TGTGCCACCCAGCAGTTGCACTCCGGGGCCAACGTCCTGACTTTC	CATQQLHSGANVLTF
NA	TRBV6-5	NA	TRBJ2-1	TGTGCCAGTAGTGACCGATCCGGGACATGGCTATGCAATGAGCAGTTCTTC	CASSDRSGTWLCNEQFF
TRBD2	TRBV6-5	once	TRBJ2-3	TGTGCCAGCAACCCAGGACCAGCGGGAACATATACGCGGTATTTT	CASNPGPAGTYTRYF
NA	TRBV10-3	NA	TRBJ1-1	TGTGCCATCACGAGTGGGGAGAATACTGAAGTTTTCTTT	CAITSGENTEVFF
NA	TRBV6-2/TRBV6-3	NA	TRBJ2-3	TGTACCAGCAGCCCACCGGCCGCGGGGACCAGCAATCAGCCCCAGTATTTT	CTSSPPAAGTSNQPQYF
NA	TRBV7-8	NA	TRBJ2-6	TGTACCAGCAGCTCTACGGTAGCCCGCTCTGGGGCCAACGTCCTGACTTTC	CTSSSTVARSGANVLTF
NA	TRBV29-1	medium-sized	TRBJ1-4	TGCAGCGTTGTGATGGTAGAGGGGGAAAAACTGTTTTTT	CSVVMVEGEKLFF
TRBD1	TRBV12-3/TRBV12-4	many	TRBJ1-2	TGTGCCAGCAGTAAGACAGGGAACTATGGCTACACCTTC	CASSKTGNYGYTF
NA	TRBV4-1	NA	TRBJ2-1	TGCGCCAGCAGCCAAGAAGCTAGCGATTTATATGAACAGTTCTTC	CASSQEASDLYEQFF
NA	TRBV29-1	NA	TRBJ2-3	TGCAGCGATCTAGGTAGTAGCGGCGTAGATAAGCAGTATTTT	CSDLGSSGVDKQYF
NA	TRBV30	NA	TRBJ2-3	TGTGCCTGGAGTAGAGGGTACCCAGATACGCAGAATTTT	CAWSRGYPDTQNF
NA	TRBV10-3	once	TRBJ1-1	TGTCCCATCCAACTAGCTCAAGTGAACACTGAAGCTTTCTTT	CPIQLAQVNTEAFF
NA	TRBV29-1	NA	TRBJ2-7	TGCAGCCCGCCGGGAATAGGCACCTACGAGCAGTACTTC	CSPPGIGTYEQYF
NA	TRBV10-3	NA	TRBJ1-1	TGTGCCATCAGTAAAGGGACGACGATGAAAACTGAAACTTTCTTT	CAISKGTTMKTETFF
NA	TRBV4-2	NA	TRBJ2-7	TGTGCCAGCAGCCAAGATAGGAAAGAGCAGTACTTC	CASSQDRKEQYF
NA	TRBV11-2	once	TRBJ2-1	TGTGCCAGCAGCCTGCCTCGGCGGAACACCTACAATGAGCAGTTCTTC	CASSLPRRNTYNEQFF
NA	TRBV11-3	NA	TRBJ2-1	TGTGCCAGCACCTTAGGTGTCTCGAACAATGAGCAGTTATTC	CASTLGVSNNEQLF
TRBD2	TRBV10-3	NA	TRBJ2-1	TGTGCCATCAGTGGGCGGGGGGGCTCCAACAATGAGCAGTTCTTC	CAISGRGGSNNEQFF
TRBD1	TRBV6-5	NA	TRBJ2-3	TGTGCCAGCAGTTTAACCGGGACAGGCATCACAGATACGCAGTATTTT	CASSLTGTGITDTQYF
NA	TRBV11-1	NA	TRBJ2-1	TGTGCCAGCAGCCCCCGGGTGGCGATCTCCTACAATGAGTATTTCTTC	CASSPRVAISYNEYFF
TRBD2	TRBV11-2	once	TRBJ2-3	TGTACCAGCAGCTTAGATCCCCCGGGGGGTTACACAGATACGCAATATTTT	CTSSLDPPGGYTDTQYF
NA	TRBV5-8	NA	TRBJ1-1	TGCGCCAGCAGCTTTGGGAGGGGGTACACTGAAGCTTTCTTT	CASSFGRGYTEAFF
TRBD1	TRBV7-8	NA	TRBJ2-1	TGTGCCAGCAGCTTCGGACAGGTGGCCCTGAGATATAATGAGCAGTTCTTC	CASSFGQVALRYNEQFF
NA	TRBV6-2/TRBV6-3	NA	TRBJ1-2	TGTGCCAGCATTTCGCCCAGGGGCCCGGTCTATGGCTACATCTTC	CASISPRGPVYGYIF
NA	TRBV6-6	NA	TRBJ2-5	TGTACCAGCAGTTTATGGGGGCGTCACGAGACCCAGTACTTC	CTSSLWGRHETQYF
NA	TRBV12-5	NA	TRBJ2-7	TGTCCCAGTGAGGGGATCGGTTCCTACGTGCAGTACTTC	CPSEGIGSYVQYF
TRBD1	TRBV29-1	NA	TRBJ1-2	TGCAGTGATGAAAAAAGTCAGAGGGACAGGGACTATGGCTACACCTTC	CSDEKSQRDRDYGYTF
NA	TRBV5-5	NA	TRBJ2-3	TGTGCCAGCAGCCCCAGCTCGACAGATGATACGCAGTATTTT	CASSPSSTDDTQYF
TRBD2	TRBV6-5	NA	TRBJ2-2	TGTGCCAGCAGTTACAGTCTAGCGGGAGACCCTGACCCCGGGGAGTTGTTTTTT	CASSYSLAGDPDPGELFF
NA	TRBV5-5	many	TRBJ1-5	TGTGCCAGCAGCTTGTTCGCAGTTAATCAGCCCCAGCATTTT	CASSLFAVNQPQHF
NA	TRBV14	NA	TRBJ2-1	TGTGCCAGCAGTGCCGTAGCGGAATGGGTAAACAATGTCCAGTTCTTC	CASSAVAEWVNNVQFF
TRBD2	TRBV4-3	NA	TRBJ2-3	TGCGCCAGCACTCAAGATCTTCCCTCCGGGACTAGCAGGAGAGCAGATACGCAGTATTTT	CASTQDLPSGTSRRADTQYF
NA	TRBV18	NA	TRBJ2-1	TGTGCCAGCTCACCACTTCAAGGTGATGACCAGTTCTTC	CASSPLQGDDQFF
TRBD2	TRBV28	NA	TRBJ2-7	TGTGCCAGCAGCTCCCTGACTAGCGGTATCGGAGAGCAGTACTTC	CASSSLTSGIGEQYF
NA	TRBV28	NA	TRBJ1-2	TGTGTCAGCAGTTTAATGGTCAGCTATGGCTACATCTTC	CVSSLMVSYGYIF
NA	TRBV6-6	NA	TRBJ2-2	TGTGCCAGAAGTTACTCGATGGGGAACACCGGGGAGCCGTTTTTT	CARSYSMGNTGEPFF
NA	TRBV30	many	TRBJ1-1	TGTGCCTGGAGTGTAAAGGGAGGTAAAGAAGCTTTCTTT	CAWSVKGGKEAFF
NA	TRBV10-3	many	TRBJ2-1	TGTGCCATCAGTAATGACCTAGCGCCGTTCTCCTACAATGAGCAGTTCTTC	CAISNDLAPFSYNEQFF
TRBD2	TRBV6-1	NA	TRBJ2-1	TGTGATCGCTGGTCCGGGAGGGCAGTCAATGAGCAGTTCTTC	CDRWSGRAVNEQFF